This note documents a single T cell receptor beta chain sequence. Its antigen remains unknown. This sample is part of a study of T-cell memory formation after mild COVID-19. As for the study in general: Clustering of TCRs was largely donor specific.

The authors produced TCR alpha and TCR beta cDNA libraries with sample barcodes and UMIs by 5'RACE using constant-segment primers. Each CDR3 protein is one row after TCRdb ran MiXCR on the 5' RACE reads. The sample contains 550,000 to 650,000 distinct CDR3 sequences, around 15% of which appear only once. The CDR3 spans 13 residues. Trimming took off 6 bases at V and 6 bases at J, with 15 bases between the two ends. Germline-derived CDR1 and CDR2 are DFQATT and SNEGSKA (reference sequence). Findings and limits, study-wide: Some clones that responded were present in memory (sampled pre-infection), which suggests cross-reactive memory joined. Second-wave clones that peaked on day 37 lacked confirmed SARS-CoV-2 specificity.

The receptor's source is an adult woman who had mild COVID-19 (a few samples of this study predate the infection). Cell type and time point are not known. The sequencing sample was made of PBMCs or a T cell subset sorted from them (not recorded which). The chain couples TRBV20-1 to TRBJ2-1; D not certain. This chain's CDR3 is CSAPSYTFNEQFF. The CDR3 coding sequence is TGCAGTGCCCCGAGCTACACCTTCAATGAGCAGTTCTTC.